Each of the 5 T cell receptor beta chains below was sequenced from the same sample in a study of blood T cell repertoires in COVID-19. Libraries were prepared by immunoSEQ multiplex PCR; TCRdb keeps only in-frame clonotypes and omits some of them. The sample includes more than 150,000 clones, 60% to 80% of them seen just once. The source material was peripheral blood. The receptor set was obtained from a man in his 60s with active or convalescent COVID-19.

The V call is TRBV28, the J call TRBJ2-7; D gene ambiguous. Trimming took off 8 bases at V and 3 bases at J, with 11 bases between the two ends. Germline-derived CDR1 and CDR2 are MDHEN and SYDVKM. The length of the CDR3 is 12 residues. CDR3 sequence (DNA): TGTGCCAGCGTTGACACTTACTACGAGCAGTACTTC. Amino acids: CASVDTYYEQYF.

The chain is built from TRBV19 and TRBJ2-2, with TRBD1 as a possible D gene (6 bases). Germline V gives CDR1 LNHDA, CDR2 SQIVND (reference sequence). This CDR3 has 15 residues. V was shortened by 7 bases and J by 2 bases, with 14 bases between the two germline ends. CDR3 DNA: TGTGCCAGTACCCAAACAGGGCTTAACACCGGGGAGCTGTTTTTT. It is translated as CASTQTGLNTGELFF.

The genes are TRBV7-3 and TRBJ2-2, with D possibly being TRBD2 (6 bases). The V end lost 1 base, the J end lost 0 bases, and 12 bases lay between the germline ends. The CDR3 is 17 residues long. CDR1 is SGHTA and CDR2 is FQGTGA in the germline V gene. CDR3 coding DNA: TGTGCCAGCAGCTTAATGGGGGGACTCGCGAACACCGGGGAGCTGTTTTTT. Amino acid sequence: CASSLMGGLANTGELFF.

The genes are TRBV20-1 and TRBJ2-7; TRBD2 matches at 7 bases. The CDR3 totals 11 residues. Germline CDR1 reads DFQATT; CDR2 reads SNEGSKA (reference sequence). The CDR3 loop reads CSGRYNYEQYF. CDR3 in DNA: TGCAGCGGGAGGTACAACTACGAGCAGTACTTC.

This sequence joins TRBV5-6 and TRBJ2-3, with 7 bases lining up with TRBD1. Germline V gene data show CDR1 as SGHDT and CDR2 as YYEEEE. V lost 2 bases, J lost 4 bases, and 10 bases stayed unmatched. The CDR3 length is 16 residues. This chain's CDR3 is CASSFSRGSAPDTQYF. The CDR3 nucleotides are TGTGCCAGCAGCTTTAGCAGGGGGTCGGCCCCAGATACGCAGTATTTT.